The source of this T cell receptor (beta chain) is a study of cytomegalovirus exposure and HLA in healthy donors. General study results and limits: Whilst most TCR sequences proved rare, a subset of public TCRs occurred across many donors.

The V segment lost 4 bases and the J segment 2 bases; nucleotides outside the gene matches: 10. The CDR3 totals 16 residues. CDR1 and CDR2 (germline): SGHRS, YFSETQ. Concerning this clone itself: The antigen is undetermined.

Amplification used 60 Vbeta primers and 13 Jbeta primers. TCRdb's table, derived via immunoSEQ multiplex PCR, lists solely in-frame clones and lacks some. The sample consists of roughly 100,000 clones, 64% of them appearing once. This clonotype was sampled from a man aged 60-69 years in good health and CMV-seronegative. The chain has TRBV5-1 and TRBJ1-1, with TRBD1 identical over 8 bases. Sequenced material: PBMCs. The CDR3 here is CASSEQGASINTEAFF. In DNA form, the CDR3 reads TGCGCCAGCAGCGAGCAGGGGGCCTCCATCAACACTGAAGCTTTCTTT. The full variable domain, in which reference TRBV5-1 and TRBJ1-1 provide the parts outside the CDR3, is KAGVTQTPRYLIKTRGQQVTLSCSPISGHRSVSWYQQTPGQGLQFLFEYFSETQRNKGNFPGRFSGRQFSNSRSEMNVSTLELGDSALYLCASSEQGASINTEAFFGQGTRLTVV.